These 30 T cell receptor beta chains were sequenced from one sample in a study of shared clonotypes between healthy human individuals. Here immunoSEQ multiplex PCR was the method, and the copy in TCRdb shows in-frame clones only, minus some. The sample has roughly 720,000 clones; about 90% are singletons. The sequenced sample was memory CD8+ T cells from PBMCs. Subset meaning: CD45RO+ cells pooled with CCR7-negative TemRA cells. These receptors all stem from a man younger than 35 in good health. Some clones in this sample may be carry-over from other donors' samples.

In the case of this clone: The sample contains more than one DNA sequence encoding this CDR3. This chain joins TRBV9 and TRBJ2-7; D ambiguous. Trimming pared 2 bases from V and 4 bases from J, leaving 4 bases between. Germline loops: CDR1 SGDLS, CDR2 YYNGEE. CDR3 size: 11 residues. Here the CDR3 DNA reads TGTGCCAGCAGCGTGGGTTACGAGCAGTACTTC. Its protein is CASSVGYEQYF.

The V call is TRBV30, the J call TRBJ2-4; D is undetermined. The V gene lost 1 base and the J gene lost 5 bases, with 6 bases spanning the gap. The CDR3 consists of 12 residues. Per the germline V gene, CDR1 is GTSNPN and CDR2 is SVGIG (reference sequence). CDR3 region: CAWSGTQNIQYF. The CDR3 coding sequence is TGTGCCTGGAGTGGAACACAAAACATTCAGTACTTC.

There are many counts of this clone. This sequence joins TRBV6-5 and TRBJ1-5; unclear D gene. This CDR3 is 13 amino acids long. Germline-derived CDR1 and CDR2 are MNHEY and SVGAGI. The V and J ends lost 4 bases and 7 bases respectively, with 11 bases between them. Here the CDR3 reads CASSSYLGQPQHF. The CDR3 DNA follows: TGTGCCAGCAGTTCTTACTTGGGCCAGCCCCAGCATTTT.

The rearrangement joins TRBV19 to TRBJ2-2; 15 bases map to TRBD2. Germline-derived CDR1 and CDR2 are LNHDA and SQIVND (reference sequence). The V and J ends lost 8 bases and 4 bases, in that order; junction bases with no gene match: 14. The CDR3 contains 19 residues. The CDR3 reads CASLDGLAGGPSGTGELFF. CDR3 DNA sequence: TGTGCCAGTTTAGACGGACTAGCGGGAGGGCCTTCGGGCACCGGGGAGCTGTTTTTT. Full variable domain (missing parts from reference TRBV19 and TRBJ2-2): DGGITQSPKYLFRKEGQNVTLSCEQNLNHDAMYWYRQDPGQGLRLIYYSQIVNDFQKGDIAEGYSVSREKKESFPLTVTSAQKNPTAFYLCASLDGLAGGPSGTGELFFGEGSRLTVL.

The chain is built from TRBV28 and TRBJ2-1; TRBD1 is a possible D gene (5 bases). Looked up from germline, CDR1 is MDHEN and CDR2 is SYDVKM. Deletions cut 5 bases from V and 7 bases from J, with 18 bases between. The CDR3 is 15 residues long. In nucleotides, the CDR3 is TGTGCCAGCAGTGCAAACCCAGGGCCTTCGAATGAGCAGTTCTTC. Translation: CASSANPGPSNEQFF.

The chain couples TRBV19 to TRBJ1-4; perhaps TRBD1 as D (6 bases). The CDR3 consists of 16 residues. Trimming cost V 10 bases and J 0 bases, with 18 bases left between them. CDR1 is LNHDA and CDR2 is SQIVND in the germline V gene (reference sequence). The CDR3 nucleotides read TGTGCCACCCGGGACATAGACTTTGCAACTAATGAAAAACTGTTTTTT. This gives the protein CATRDIDFATNEKLFF.

As concerns this clone: The same CDR3 is also encoded by other DNA sequences in this sample. The V call is TRBV27, the J call TRBJ2-7, with D perhaps given as TRBD1 or TRBD2 (6 bases each). Germline loops: CDR1 MNHEY, CDR2 SMNVEV (reference sequence). V lost 3 bases, J lost 1 base, and 10 bases lay in between. This CDR3 contains 14 residues. CDR3 nucleotide sequence: TGTGCCAGCAGTTTCCGGGGGCCTTCCTACGAGCAGTACTTC. As protein: CASSFRGPSYEQYF.

The V and J genes are TRBV7-9 and TRBJ2-7; TRBD1 agrees at 8 bases. Trimming took 5 bases from V and 4 from J; bases not matched to a gene: 16. Germline assignment: CDR1 SEHNR and CDR2 FQNEAQ (reference sequence). The CDR3 runs 17 residues. CDR3: CASSPRGATGQEYEQYF. The CDR3 DNA reads TGTGCCAGCAGCCCAAGGGGGGCTACGGGACAGGAGTACGAGCAGTACTTC.

V and J are TRBV27 and TRBJ1-2, with D unresolved. With 0 bases removed from V and 4 bases from J, the gap between germline ends came to 9 bases. The CDR3 loop spans 14 amino acids. The germline V gene has CDR1 MNHEY and CDR2 SMNVEV (reference sequence). The CDR3 DNA follows: TGTGCCAGCAGTTTATCGAAACAGCCCTATGGCTACACCTTC. Amino acid sequence: CASSLSKQPYGYTF.

The chain recombines TRBV27 with TRBJ2-5; 9 positions agree with TRBD1. J lost 3 bases, V lost 6 bases, and 8 bases had no gene match. This CDR3 is 15 amino acids long. Germline CDR1 reads MNHEY; CDR2 reads SMNVEV (reference sequence). CDR3 coding DNA: TGTGCCAGCAGGACCCGACAGGGGGGTAAAGAGACCCAGTACTTC. It specifies CASRTRQGGKETQYF.

This rearrangement joins TRBV4-3 to TRBJ1-1; D not resolved. V was pared by 8 bases and J by 0 bases, with 10 bases between. The CDR3 has 13 residues. The germline gives CDR1 LGHNA, CDR2 YSLEER. The CDR3: CASRYGVNTEAFF. The CDR3 nucleotides are TGCGCCAGCCGCTACGGCGTGAACACTGAAGCTTTCTTT.

This sequence joins TRBV7-3 and TRBJ2-1, with TRBD2 identical over 9 bases. Per germline, CDR1 SGHTA and CDR2 FQGTGA. There are 17 residues in the CDR3. The junction had 9 bases not matched to a gene; V was cut back by 2 bases and J by 4 bases. CDR3 coding DNA: TGTGCCAGCAGCTTAGGACTAGCGAGTCCATATTACAATGAGCAGTTCTTC. Translation: CASSLGLASPYYNEQFF.

The chain couples TRBV5-1 to TRBJ1-1; D gene unclear. There are 17 residues in the CDR3. The germline gives CDR1 SGHRS, CDR2 YFSETQ. Trimming took 0 bases from V and 0 from J, leaving 15 bases between them. CDR3: CASSLANMGRMNTEAFF. The CDR3 nucleotides read TGCGCCAGCAGCTTGGCCAATATGGGCAGAATGAACACTGAAGCTTTCTTT. The full variable domain, in which reference TRBV5-1 and TRBJ1-1 provide the parts outside the CDR3, is KAGVTQTPRYLIKTRGQQVTLSCSPISGHRSVSWYQQTPGQGLQFLFEYFSETQRNKGNFPGRFSGRQFSNSRSEMNVSTLELGDSALYLCASSLANMGRMNTEAFFGQGTRLTVV.

The chain uses TRBV6-5 and TRBJ2-7, with a possible D match to TRBD1 (6 bases). The CDR3 has 13 residues. V lost 6 bases to trimming and J lost 2 bases, with 11 bases between them. Per the germline V gene, CDR1 is MNHEY and CDR2 is SVGAGI. Here the CDR3 DNA reads TGTGCCAGCAGGGGGAAGGGGGCCTACGAGCAGTACTTC. Protein sequence: CASRGKGAYEQYF.

Only a few counts were recorded for this clone. The chain has TRBV6-5 and TRBJ1-5; D gene ambiguous. Germline V gene sequence: CDR1 MNHEY, CDR2 SVGAGI. The V gene lost 5 bases and the J gene lost 3 bases, with 14 bases spanning the gap. The CDR3 contains 15 residues. The CDR3 protein is CASSQLYGVNQPQHF. The CDR3, as DNA: TGTGCCAGCAGTCAACTATATGGTGTCAATCAGCCCCAGCATTTT.

This sequence joins TRBV7-9 and TRBJ2-5, with D perhaps TRBD2 (5 bases). CDR1 SEHNR and CDR2 FQNEAQ come from the germline V gene (reference sequence). CDR3 length: 14 residues. The germline V and J ends were trimmed by 1 base and 5 bases, with 11 bases remaining between them. As DNA, the CDR3 is TGTGCCAGCAGCTTAGAGTTGGAGCGGGAGACCCAGTACTTC. Translated, it gives CASSLELERETQYF. The entire variable domain, with the rest obtained from reference TRBV7-9 and TRBJ2-5, is as follows: DTGVSQNPRHKITKRGQNVTFRCDPISEHNRLYWYRQTLGQGPEFLTYFQNEAQLEKSRLLSDRFSAERPKGSFSTLEIQRTEQGDSAMYLCASSLELERETQYFGPGTRLLVL.

The CDR3 spells CASGYVQPHYNEQFF. CDR3 sequence (DNA): TGTGCCAGCGGCTACGTCCAACCCCACTACAATGAGCAGTTCTTC. The genes are TRBV27 and TRBJ2-1; D remains ambiguous. V was clipped by 8 bases and J by 3 bases, with 17 bases between them. This CDR3 is built from 15 residues. Germline V gene lookup returns CDR1 MNHEY and CDR2 SMNVEV (reference sequence).

There are a few counts of this clone. The chain is built from TRBV11-2 and TRBJ2-5; 11 positions match TRBD2. The V and J ends lost 2 bases and 1 base, in that order; junction bases with no gene match: 6. The CDR3 length is 17 residues. CDR1 SGHAT and CDR2 FQNNGV come from the germline V gene. CDR3 nucleotide sequence: TGTGCCAGCAGCTTAACTAGCGGGAGCTCCTTCCAAGAGACCCAGTACTTC. Its translation is CASSLTSGSSFQETQYF.

The chain carries TRBV7-8 and TRBJ2-7; 8 positions match TRBD1. CDR3 size: 16 residues. V gave up 1 base and J gave up 0 bases; unmatched junction bases: 5. In germline, CDR1 is SGHVS, CDR2 FQNEAQ. The CDR3 here is CASSLGSRGRSYEQYF. As DNA, the CDR3 is TGTGCCAGCAGCTTAGGTAGCAGGGGGCGCTCCTACGAGCAGTACTTC.

The rearrangement uses TRBV9 and TRBJ2-1; 9 positions match TRBD2. After removal of 4 bases from V and 4 bases from J, the junction contained 9 bases not matched to a gene. Germline V gene data show CDR1 as SGDLS and CDR2 as YYNGEE. The CDR3 sequence is 16 residues long. CDR3 DNA sequence: TGTGCCAGCAGCCCAAACGTAGCGGGAGCTTACAATGAGCAGTTCTTC. Protein: CASSPNVAGAYNEQFF. Variable domain in full (rest from reference TRBV9 and TRBJ2-1): DSGVTQTPKHLITATGQRVTLRCSPRSGDLSVYWYQQSLDQGLQFLIQYYNGEERAKGNILERFSAQQFPDLHSELNLSSLELGDSALYFCASSPNVAGAYNEQFFGPGTRLTVL.

This clone appeared a few times. This chain uses TRBV29-1 with TRBJ1-1; D is undetermined. Germline-derived CDR1 and CDR2 are SQVTM and ANQGSEA. The CDR3 is 12 residues long. Trimming removed 5 bases from V and 6 bases from J, with 13 bases in between. The CDR3 loop is CSVRGLYPEAFF. The CDR3 nucleotides read TGCAGCGTTCGCGGTTTATATCCTGAAGCTTTCTTT. Looking up the rest from reference TRBV29-1 and TRBJ1-1 gives the full variable domain: SAVISQKPSRDICQRGTSLTIQCQVDSQVTMMFWYRQQPGQSLTLIATANQGSEATYESGFVIDKFPISRPNLTFSTLTVSNMSPEDSSIYLCSVRGLYPEAFFGQGTRLTVV.

The rearrangement links TRBV10-3 to TRBJ2-1, with a possible D match to TRBD2 (6 bases). Germline lookup yields CDR1 ENHRY and CDR2 SYGVKD. The V gene lost 2 bases and the J gene lost 5 bases, with 13 bases spanning the gap. The CDR3 consists of 15 residues. In nucleotides, the CDR3 is TGTGCCATCAGTGAGGCCGGGAGTTCGGACAATGAGCAGTTCTTC. Translating it yields CAISEAGSSDNEQFF.

V gene TRBV14 combines with J gene TRBJ2-2; 7 bases fit TRBD1. CDR3 length: 17 amino acids. J lost 4 bases, V lost 1 base, and 9 bases had no gene match. Looked up from germline, CDR1 is SGHDN and CDR2 is FVKESK. As DNA, the CDR3 is TGTGCCAGCAGCCAAGGAAGGGGGCGCGAGGCCACCGGGGAGCTGTTTTTT. This translates into CASSQGRGREATGELFF.

The chain joins TRBV28 to TRBJ2-7; 10 bases line up with TRBD1. CDR3 length equals 14 residues. Looked up from germline, CDR1 is MDHEN and CDR2 is SYDVKM. Unmatched junction bases numbered 5, after V lost 7 bases and J lost 2 bases. The CDR3 coding sequence is TGTGCCAGCAAACGGACAGGGGGACCCTACGAGCAGTACTTC. Amino acid sequence: CASKRTGGPYEQYF.

This sequence joins TRBV7-9 and TRBJ2-7, with D tentatively TRBD2 (5 bases). Germline CDR1 and CDR2: SEHNR and FQNEAQ (reference sequence). V lost 2 bases and J 10 bases, leaving 12 bases between the germline ends. This CDR3 region has 12 residues. This CDR3 reads CASSLILGEQYF. The DNA of the CDR3 is TGTGCCAGCAGCTTAATACTAGGCGAACAGTACTTC. Filled out from reference TRBV7-9 and TRBJ2-7, the complete variable domain reads DTGVSQNPRHKITKRGQNVTFRCDPISEHNRLYWYRQTLGQGPEFLTYFQNEAQLEKSRLLSDRFSAERPKGSFSTLEIQRTEQGDSAMYLCASSLILGEQYFGPGTRLTVT.

V usage is TRBV5-6 and J usage is TRBJ1-4; D possibly corresponds to TRBD1 (6 bases). V was shortened by 5 bases and J by 3 bases, with 14 bases between the two germline ends. Germline CDR1 SGHDT, CDR2 YYEEEE. The CDR3 is 15 residues long. The DNA for the CDR3 is TGTGCCAGCAGACCGGGGGGCAAACCTAATGAAAAACTGTTTTTT. Translation: CASRPGGKPNEKLFF.

This sequence joins TRBV7-9 and TRBJ1-1, with D tentatively TRBD1 (6 bases). V was trimmed by 5 bases and J by 0 bases, leaving 22 bases between them. The CDR3 extends over 18 amino acids. From germline, CDR1 is SEHNR and CDR2 FQNEAQ (reference sequence). As DNA, the CDR3 is TGTGCCAGCAGCCTCAGGCAGGGGAACCTCCTCCTGAACACTGAAGCTTTCTTT. Residues: CASSLRQGNLLLNTEAFF.

This clone was seen only a few times. This sequence joins TRBV5-1 and TRBJ2-7, with a possible D match to TRBD1 (5 bases). The germline V gene encodes CDR1 SGHRS and CDR2 YFSETQ. The CDR3 loop spans 12 amino acids. V lost 0 bases, J lost 6 bases, and 7 bases lay in between. The DNA of the CDR3 is TGCGCCAGCAGCTTGGGGGGCTTCGAGCAGTACTTC. Residues: CASSLGGFEQYF.

The chain links TRBV27 to TRBJ2-4; the match to TRBD2 covers 9 bases. The CDR3 is 14 amino acids. The V gene end was trimmed by 6 bases and the J gene end by 8 bases; junction bases not matched to a gene: 8. The germline V gene encodes CDR1 MNHEY and CDR2 SMNVEV (reference sequence). Here the CDR3 DNA reads TGTGCCAGCAGAATAATAGCGGGAGCTGACATTCAGTACTTC. Amino acid sequence: CASRIIAGADIQYF.

CDR3 nucleotides: TGTGCCAGCAGTTTTGGGGTACGAGTTTCGGGCCTTTACGAGCAGTACTTC. This gives the protein CASSFGVRVSGLYEQYF. V gene TRBV28 combines with J gene TRBJ2-7; D call uncertain. CDR3 length: 17 residues. The V end lost 3 bases, the J end lost 4 bases, and 22 bases lay between the germline ends. The germline CDR1 and CDR2 sequences are MDHEN and SYDVKM.